This T cell receptor (beta chain) was observed in a study of cytomegalovirus exposure and HLA in healthy donors. Study at large: Of 300 to 500 genotyped donors, roughly 81% grouped in the Caucasian-associated ancestry cluster.

General study findings and limits: In vitro testing confirmed a few CMV-associated chains as specific for CMV antigens. It was assumed in the presence/absence analyses that sequencing depth was roughly uniform across donors. Being productive about 87% or about 30% of the time was typical of most TCR beta V segments in an earlier analysis.

Germline V lookup: CDR1 SEHNR, CDR2 FQNEAQ (reference sequence). This CDR3 contains 15 residues. Trimming took off 5 bases at V and 2 bases at J, with 14 bases between the two ends. About this clone itself: Its antigen is unidentified.

60 Vbeta and 13 Jbeta primers were used in PCR. Sequenced by immunoSEQ multiplex PCR; TCRdb stores in-frame clones only, minus some. The table records over 150,000 clones, approximately 78% of them present only once. The rearrangement links TRBV7-9 to TRBJ2-3; D is perhaps TRBD1 (5 bases). The source is a male donor in good health and CMV-seronegative. The sample taken for sequencing was PBMCs. In DNA, the CDR3 is TGTGCCAGCAGCCCTACGGGCAGGGACACAGATACGCAGTATTTT. Translating gives CASSPTGRDTDTQYF.